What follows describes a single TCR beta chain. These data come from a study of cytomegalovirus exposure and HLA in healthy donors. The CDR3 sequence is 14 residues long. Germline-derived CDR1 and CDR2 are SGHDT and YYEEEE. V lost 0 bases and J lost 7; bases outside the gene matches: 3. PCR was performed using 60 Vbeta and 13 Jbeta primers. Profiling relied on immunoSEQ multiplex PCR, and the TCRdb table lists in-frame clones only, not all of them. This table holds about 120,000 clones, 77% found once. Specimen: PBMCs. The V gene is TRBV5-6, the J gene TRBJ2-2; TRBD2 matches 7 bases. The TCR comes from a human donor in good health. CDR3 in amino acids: CASSLGPSGGELFF. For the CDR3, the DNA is TGTGCCAGCAGCTTGGGTCCTAGCGGCGGGGAGCTGTTTTTT.